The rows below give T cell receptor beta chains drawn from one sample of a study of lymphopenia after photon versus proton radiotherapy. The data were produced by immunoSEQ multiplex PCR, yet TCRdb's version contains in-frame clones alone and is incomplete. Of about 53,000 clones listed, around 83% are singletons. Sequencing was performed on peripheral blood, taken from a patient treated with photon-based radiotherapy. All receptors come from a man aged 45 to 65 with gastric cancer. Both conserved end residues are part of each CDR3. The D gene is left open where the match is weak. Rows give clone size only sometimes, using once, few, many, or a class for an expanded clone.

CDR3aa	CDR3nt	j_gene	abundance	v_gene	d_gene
CASSQGGSVFPDTQYF	TGTGCCAGCAGCCAAGGCGGATCGGTTTTCCCAGATACGCAGTATTTT	TRBJ2-3	once	TRBV4-2	-
CASSFWTDTQYF	TGTGCCAGCAGCTTTTGGACAGATACGCAGTATTTT	TRBJ2-3	-	TRBV7-2	-
CASSFVTGQDTGELFF	TGTGCCAGCAGTTTTGTGACAGGGCAGGACACCGGGGAGCTGTTTTTT	TRBJ2-2	-	TRBV28	TRBD1
CASSLDRGPDEQYF	TGTGCCAGCAGCTTGGACAGGGGGCCAGATGAGCAGTACTTC	TRBJ2-7	-	TRBV11-3	TRBD1
CATSRGGISTDTQYF	TGTGCCACCAGCAGAGGGGGCATAAGCACAGATACGCAGTATTTT	TRBJ2-3	once	TRBV15	-
CASSLYRDYGYTF	TGTGCCAGCAGCTTATACAGGGACTATGGCTACACCTTC	TRBJ1-2	-	TRBV7-2	-
CAISREAAGGEKLFF	TGTGCCATTAGCCGGGAGGCCGCTGGGGGTGAAAAACTGTTTTTT	TRBJ1-4	-	TRBV10-3	-
CASSRTGSLYGYTF	TGTGCCAGCAGCCGCACAGGGAGTTTATACGGCTACACCTTC	TRBJ1-2	-	TRBV7-9	-
CASTKWEGLTYNEQFF	TGTGCCAGCACAAAGTGGGAGGGCCTGACTTACAATGAGCAGTTCTTC	TRBJ2-1	few	TRBV27	TRBD2
CASSTRGTGANVLTF	TGTGCCAGCAGCACTCGGGGCACTGGGGCCAACGTCCTGACTTTC	TRBJ2-6	-	TRBV7-6	-
CASSLEVAEYNEQFF	TGTGCCAGCAGCTTGGAGGTAGCGGAGTACAATGAGCAGTTCTTC	TRBJ2-1	-	TRBV7-2	-
CASSLLGQATDTQYF	TGTGCCAGCAGTCTACTCGGACAGGCCACAGATACGCAGTATTTT	TRBJ2-3	once	TRBV6-5	TRBD1
CASSSLHTGTSLHEQFF	TGTGCCAGCAGCTCACTTCACACCGGGACTAGTCTCCATGAGCAGTTCTTC	TRBJ2-1	-	TRBV21-1	-
CASSFGRQYEQYF	TGTGCCAGCAGTTTCGGGAGGCAGTACGAGCAGTACTTC	TRBJ2-7	once	TRBV28	TRBD2
CASSLWGAGNSEQYF	TGTGCCAGCAGTTTATGGGGAGCGGGGAACAGCGAGCAGTACTTC	TRBJ2-7	few	TRBV28	TRBD2
CASSPGPREGYTF	TGTGCCAGCAGCCCCGGGCCTCGGGAGGGCTACACCTTC	TRBJ1-2	few	TRBV7-3	-
CASSLTGTPYEQYF	TGCGCCAGCAGCCTTACCGGGACCCCCTACGAGCAGTACTTC	TRBJ2-7	-	TRBV5-1	-
CASSYTQGATEAFF	TGCGCCAGCAGCTACACACAGGGGGCGACTGAAGCTTTCTTT	TRBJ1-1	-	TRBV5-1	TRBD1
CASSRTLNQPQHF	TGTGCCAGCAGCCGGACACTTAATCAGCCCCAGCATTTT	TRBJ1-5	-	TRBV5-8	-
CASSQDGSLTSGSLKDTQYF	TGTGCCAGCAGCCAAGACGGAAGCTTGACTAGCGGGAGTTTGAAAGATACGCAGTATTTT	TRBJ2-3	-	TRBV14	TRBD2
CASSFPGTSGSLYNEQFF	TGTGCCAGCAGCTTCCCCGGGACTAGCGGGAGCCTATACAATGAGCAGTTCTTC	TRBJ2-1	-	TRBV7-9	TRBD2
CASSSSGEGENTIYF	TGTGCCAGCAGCTCCTCGGGGGAGGGTGAAAACACCATATATTTT	TRBJ1-3	few	TRBV7-9	-
CASSLDKGKSTEAFF	TGCGCCAGCAGCTTGGATAAGGGGAAATCCACTGAAGCTTTCTTT	TRBJ1-1	-	TRBV5-1	-
CASLKSWTNTEAFF	TGTGCCAGCCTCAAAAGTTGGACAAACACTGAAGCTTTCTTT	TRBJ1-1	-	TRBV7-6	-
CASNEQFF	TGTGCCAGCAATGAGCAGTTCTTC	TRBJ2-1	-	TRBV6-5	-
CASTRRGSGANEQFF	TGTGCCAGCACGAGACGGGGTAGCGGAGCCAATGAGCAGTTCTTC	TRBJ2-1	-	TRBV27	-
CASSSGSTGELFF	TGTGCCAGCAGCTCAGGGTCCACCGGGGAGCTGTTTTTT	TRBJ2-2	-	TRBV11-3	-
CASKGQGGLAQHF	TGTGCCAGCAAGGGACAGGGGGGCTTAGCCCAGCATTTT	TRBJ1-5	-	TRBV2	TRBD1
CASSLGTGFTDTQYF	TGTGCCAGCTCCCTGGGGACAGGTTTCACAGATACGCAGTATTTT	TRBJ2-3	-	TRBV18	TRBD1
CAISESPVGGELFF	TGTGCCATCAGTGAGTCCCCGGTAGGCGGGGAGCTGTTTTTT	TRBJ2-2	-	TRBV10-3	-
CASDRLAGPNTEAFF	TGTGCCAGCGATCGCCTGGCAGGACCTAACACTGAAGCTTTCTTT	TRBJ1-1	-	TRBV28	-
CASGGGQTYEQYF	TGTGCCAGCGGGGGGGGACAGACCTACGAGCAGTACTTC	TRBJ2-7	-	TRBV6-6	-
CASSTTLTGGMCSNQPQHF	TGCGCCAGCAGCACAACTCTGACAGGGGGCATGTGTAGCAATCAGCCCCAGCATTTT	TRBJ1-5	-	TRBV5-1	TRBD1
CASSEQRDLNIQYF	TGTGCCAGCAGTGAGCAGCGGGATTTAAACATTCAGTACTTC	TRBJ2-4	-	TRBV2	TRBD2
CASSLERTGLRNQPQHF	TGTGCCAGCAGCTTAGAACGGACAGGGCTTCGCAATCAGCCCCAGCATTTT	TRBJ1-5	-	TRBV7-9	TRBD1
CASRPRGEDEKLFF	TGTGCCAGCCGCCCGCGCGGCGAGGATGAAAAACTGTTTTTT	TRBJ1-4	-	TRBV27	-
CAWSVRSSGKKAAYEQYF	TGTGCCTGGAGTGTACGTTCTAGCGGGAAGAAGGCAGCCTACGAGCAGTACTTC	TRBJ2-7	few	TRBV30	TRBD2
CASSQAVYSNQPQHF	TGCGCCAGCAGCCAGGCAGTTTATAGCAATCAGCCCCAGCATTTT	TRBJ1-5	-	TRBV4-3	-
CASTSFPGLTNTEAFF	TGTGCCAGCACCTCTTTCCCGGGACTCACTAACACTGAAGCTTTCTTT	TRBJ1-1	-	TRBV7-9	-
CASSISSKAGELFF	TGTGCCAGCAGTATATCTAGTAAGGCCGGGGAGCTGTTTTTT	TRBJ2-2	-	TRBV7-6	-
CAWNTGRRTGGMNTEAFF	TGTGCCTGGAATACGGGCCGCCGGACAGGGGGGATGAACACTGAAGCTTTCTTT	TRBJ1-1	-	TRBV30	TRBD1
CASSFRGGGNTIYF	TGTGCCAGCAGCTTCCGAGGAGGTGGAAACACCATATATTTT	TRBJ1-3	once	TRBV7-8	-
CASSSRGGARDTQYF	TGTGCCAGCAGCTCCCGTGGGGGGGCCAGAGATACGCAGTATTTT	TRBJ2-3	-	TRBV7-2	-
CASSVVEGTEAFF	TGTGCCAGCAGCGTAGTGGAGGGTACTGAAGCTTTCTTT	TRBJ1-1	-	TRBV9	-
CASSPDRAGANVLTF	TGTGCCAGCAGCCCGGACAGGGCTGGGGCCAACGTCCTGACTTTC	TRBJ2-6	-	TRBV7-9	TRBD1
CASSLALSSNQPQHF	TGTGCCAGCAGCTTAGCCCTATCTAGCAATCAGCCCCAGCATTTT	TRBJ1-5	-	TRBV7-8	-
CASRRGTPDNQPQHF	TGTGCCAGCAGAAGGGGGACCCCGGACAATCAGCCCCAGCATTTT	TRBJ1-5	-	TRBV6-5	-
CASSPTSGRTDTQYF	TGTGCCAGCAGCCCAACTAGCGGGAGAACAGATACGCAGTATTTT	TRBJ2-3	-	TRBV7-9	TRBD2
CASSLEVSPGEQYF	TGCGCCAGCAGCTTGGAGGTTAGCCCCGGCGAGCAGTACTTC	TRBJ2-7	-	TRBV5-1	-
CASSLWATASSTDTQYF	TGTGCCAGCAGTTTATGGGCGACAGCCTCTAGCACAGATACGCAGTATTTT	TRBJ2-3	-	TRBV28	-
CASSHPGLAGGPYQETQYF	TGCGCCAGCAGCCACCCGGGACTAGCGGGAGGGCCCTATCAAGAGACCCAGTACTTC	TRBJ2-5	-	TRBV4-1	TRBD2
CASSPPLRRRGYGYTF	TGCGCCAGCAGCCCCCCATTGCGGCGGCGCGGTTATGGCTACACCTTC	TRBJ1-2	-	TRBV4-1	-
CAWSGGGVRQPQHF	TGTGCCTGGAGCGGAGGGGGTGTCAGGCAGCCCCAGCATTTT	TRBJ1-5	-	TRBV30	-
CASSYTGVKISHEQYF	TGTGCCAGCAGCTATACAGGGGTAAAAATCAGCCACGAGCAGTACTTC	TRBJ2-7	-	TRBV5-6	TRBD1
CASSLEGGYEQYF	TGCGCCAGCAGCTTGGAGGGGGGCTACGAGCAGTACTTC	TRBJ2-7	few	TRBV5-1	-
CASSQDVPVAGGLPDTQYF	TGCGCCAGCAGCCAAGATGTCCCCGTGGCGGGAGGGCTTCCAGATACGCAGTATTTT	TRBJ2-3	-	TRBV4-3	TRBD2
CASRTLYNEQFF	TGTGCCAGCAGGACACTTTACAATGAGCAGTTCTTC	TRBJ2-1	-	TRBV6-5	-
CASEGQGANYGYTF	TGTGCCAGCGAAGGACAGGGGGCTAACTATGGCTACACCTTC	TRBJ1-2	once	TRBV19	TRBD1
CASSLDGGSNQPQHF	TGCGCCAGCAGCTTGGATGGGGGTAGCAATCAGCCCCAGCATTTT	TRBJ1-5	-	TRBV5-1	-